The 15 T cell receptor beta chains below come from one sample, sequenced in a study of cytomegalovirus exposure and HLA in healthy donors. PCR used 60 Vbeta primers and 13 Jbeta primers. The data were produced by immunoSEQ multiplex PCR, yet TCRdb's version contains in-frame clones alone and is incomplete. The sample consists of about 150,000 clones, 79% of them appearing once. The material sequenced was PBMCs. These TCRs come from a man aged 45-65 years in good health and CMV-seropositive.

The V gene is TRBV7-9, the J gene TRBJ1-6; 7 nucleotides match TRBD1. CDR1 and CDR2 (germline): SEHNR, FQNEAQ (reference sequence). Unmatched junction bases numbered 3, after V lost 5 bases and J lost 2 bases. CDR3 length equals 15 residues. CDR3 loop: CASSPQGTYNSPLHF. The CDR3 DNA reads TGTGCCAGCAGCCCACAGGGGACCTATAATTCACCCCTCCACTTT.

V usage is TRBV6-6 and J usage is TRBJ2-7; TRBD1 is a possible D gene (6 bases). The CDR3 length is 13 residues. V was trimmed by 10 bases and J by 0 bases, leaving 13 bases between them. From germline, CDR1 is MNHNY and CDR2 SVGAGI (reference sequence). The CDR3 loop is CATATGSSYEQYF. In DNA form, the CDR3 reads TGTGCCACCGCCACAGGGAGCTCCTACGAGCAGTACTTC.

This clone was counted only a few times. This chain joins TRBV30 and TRBJ1-1; 9 bases agree with TRBD1. The CDR3 runs 19 residues. J gave up 1 base and V 0 bases, and 15 bases lay outside the gene matches. Germline assignment: CDR1 GTSNPN and CDR2 SVGIG (reference sequence). The CDR3 coding sequence is TGTGCCTGGAGTGTACCCCACCCCCCCGGACAGGGGAAGAACACTGAAGCTTTCTTT. Amino acids: CAWSVPHPPGQGKNTEAFF.

This chain uses TRBV28 with TRBJ2-7; 8 nucleotides line up with TRBD1. V shed 4 bases and J 0 bases; nucleotides not matched to a gene: 8. This CDR3 spans 16 amino acids. Germline loops: CDR1 MDHEN, CDR2 SYDVKM. CDR3 amino acids: CASSSRTGPISYEQYF. DNA for the CDR3: TGTGCCAGCAGTTCAAGGACAGGGCCGATCTCCTACGAGCAGTACTTC. Variable domain in full (rest from reference TRBV28 and TRBJ2-7): DVKVTQSSRYLVKRTGEKVFLECVQDMDHENMFWYRQDPGLGLRLIYFSYDVKMKEKGDIPEGYSVSREKKERFSLILESASTNQTSMYLCASSSRTGPISYEQYFGPGTRLTVT.

The CDR3 bases are TGTGCCAGTAGTACCAGACAGGGGGAGACCCAGTACTTC. It codes for CASSTRQGETQYF. The chain couples TRBV19 to TRBJ2-5; 8 bases line up with TRBD1. This CDR3 comprises 13 residues. CDR1 is LNHDA and CDR2 is SQIVND in the germline V gene (reference sequence). The J segment lost 5 bases and the V segment lost 4 bases, leaving 3 bases of the junction unmatched.

The chain combines TRBV18 with TRBJ1-3, with 7 bases fitting TRBD1. This CDR3 spans 14 amino acids. CDR1 is KGHSH and CDR2 is LQKENI in the germline V gene. Trimming removed 7 bases from V and 2 bases from J; junction bases left unmatched: 5. The CDR3 DNA reads as TGTGCCAGCTACGAGGGGGCGGCTGGAAACACCATATATTTT. This encodes CASYEGAAGNTIYF.

This clone appeared a single time. The chain employs TRBV5-1 and TRBJ2-2, with TRBD2 matching over 7 bases. The CDR3 loop spans 16 amino acids. Germline CDR1 is SGHRS and CDR2 is YFSETQ. The junction had 10 bases not matched to a gene; V was cut back by 4 bases and J by 4 bases. In nucleotides, the CDR3 is TGCGCCAGCAGCGCCCCCGCGGGGGAGGCCACCGGGGAGCTGTTTTTT. This codes for CASSAPAGEATGELFF.

This chain connects TRBV5-4 to TRBJ1-1; the D gene is possibly TRBD1 (5 bases). Germline V CDR1 and CDR2: SGHNT, YYREEE (reference sequence). The V end lost 0 bases, the J end lost 5 bases, and 14 bases lay between the germline ends. The CDR3 is made up of 15 amino acids. DNA of the CDR3: TGTGCCAGCAGCTTGGCCGCGGGGGGAAGGACTGAAGCTTTCTTT. Translated, it gives CASSLAAGGRTEAFF. The full variable domain, rest sourced from reference TRBV5-4 and TRBJ1-1, is ETGVTQSPTHLIKTRGQQVTLRCSSQSGHNTVSWYQQALGQGPQFIFQYYREEENGRGNFPPRFSGLQFPNYSSELNVNALELDDSALYLCASSLAAGGRTEAFFGQGTRLTVV.

This clone was seen more than once but under ten times. The chain combines TRBV9 with TRBJ2-3, with 7 bases lining up with TRBD2. The CDR3 spans 15 residues. Germline V gives CDR1 SGDLS, CDR2 YYNGEE. The V segment lost 5 bases and the J segment 0 bases; nucleotides outside the gene matches: 6. CDR3 loop: CASSSGRPSTDTQYF. The CDR3 DNA reads TGTGCCAGCAGTAGCGGGCGTCCTAGCACAGATACGCAGTATTTT.

V is TRBV6-5 and J is TRBJ2-7; 8 nucleotides agree with TRBD1. The length of the CDR3 is 16 residues. J lost 3 bases, V lost 2 bases, and 9 bases had no gene match. Germline-derived CDR1 and CDR2 are MNHEY and SVGAGI. The CDR3 loop reads CASSYPQDRAHYEQYF. The CDR3 DNA follows: TGTGCCAGCAGTTACCCCCAGGACAGGGCCCACTACGAGCAGTACTTC.

Notes on this clone: Other DNA sequences of this sample code for an identical CDR3. J is TRBJ1-1 and V is TRBV5-1, with D perhaps TRBD1 (6 bases). The CDR3 is 14 amino acids. Germline CDR1 is SGHRS and CDR2 is YFSETQ. V lost 0 bases and J lost 4, with 10 bases in between. The CDR3 reads CASSLGLGGTEAFF. The CDR3 coding sequence is TGCGCCAGCAGCTTGGGGTTAGGGGGCACTGAAGCTTTCTTT. Using reference TRBV5-1 and TRBJ1-1 for the parts outside the CDR3, the full variable domain is KAGVTQTPRYLIKTRGQQVTLSCSPISGHRSVSWYQQTPGQGLQFLFEYFSETQRNKGNFPGRFSGRQFSNSRSEMNVSTLELGDSALYLCASSLGLGGTEAFFGQGTRLTVV.

The chain couples TRBV5-1 to TRBJ2-5, with a possible D match to TRBD1 (6 bases). The CDR3 contains 17 residues. Germline CDR1 SGHRS, CDR2 YFSETQ. The V end lost 0 bases, the J end lost 2 bases, and 17 bases lay between the germline ends. Here the CDR3 reads CASSLDAQGRQQETQYF. The CDR3 DNA sequence: TGCGCCAGCAGCTTGGACGCACAGGGACGACAGCAAGAGACCCAGTACTTC.

This clone has a handful of counts. The CDR3 loop is CASSVERVGELFF. CDR3 sequence (DNA): TGTGCCAGCAGCGTAGAGCGGGTCGGGGAGCTGTTTTTT. This rearrangement joins TRBV7-2 to TRBJ2-2; perhaps TRBD2 as D (6 bases). The V and J ends lost 5 bases and 7 bases respectively, with 11 bases between them. CDR3 size: 13 residues. In germline, CDR1 is SGHTA, CDR2 FQGNSA.

This clone has only one observation. This chain connects TRBV15 to TRBJ1-1; TRBD1 matches 9 bases. V trimming: 5 bases; J trimming: 1 base; junction bases outside the gene matches: 5. Germline-derived CDR1 and CDR2 are LNHNV and YYDKDF (reference sequence). This CDR3 comprises 15 residues. CDR3 in DNA: TGTGCCACCAGCCTGGACAGGGGCAAGAACACTGAAGCTTTCTTT. Translation: CATSLDRGKNTEAFF.

The chain links TRBV7-3 to TRBJ2-7; 9 bases fit TRBD1. Germline V gene data show CDR1 as SGHTA and CDR2 as FQGTGA. The CDR3 covers 14 residues. V trimming: 4 bases; J trimming: 2 bases; junction bases outside the gene matches: 3. The CDR3: CASSSGQGPYEQYF. The CDR3, as DNA: TGTGCCAGCAGCTCCGGACAGGGGCCCTACGAGCAGTACTTC.